Given below is one T cell receptor beta chain in context. Its antigen is undetermined. The data derive from a study of T cell responses to AZD1222 COVID-19 vaccine. About the study: Whether given at about 4 or about 12 weeks, second doses were pooled. The study's findings and limits: Baseline serology detected seropositivity in only a handful of AZD1222 recipients.

Per germline, CDR1 SNHLY and CDR2 FYNNEI. Trimming stripped 8 bases from V and 6 bases from J, with 16 bases between. The CDR3 has 13 amino acids. Clones were sequenced by immunoSEQ multiplex PCR, and TCRdb holds only the in-frame ones, with some missing. In the table there are 25,000 to 35,000 clones, 90% to 95% of which are singletons. This specimen consisted of peripheral blood, obtained on day 0 of AZD1222 vaccination. This sequence joins TRBV2 and TRBJ1-2, with D perhaps matching TRBD1 (5 bases). The receptor was derived from an adult in good health. CDR3 sequence: CASGTRRGDGYTF. The CDR3 DNA reads as TGTGCCAGCGGTACTAGACGGGGGGATGGCTACACCTTC.